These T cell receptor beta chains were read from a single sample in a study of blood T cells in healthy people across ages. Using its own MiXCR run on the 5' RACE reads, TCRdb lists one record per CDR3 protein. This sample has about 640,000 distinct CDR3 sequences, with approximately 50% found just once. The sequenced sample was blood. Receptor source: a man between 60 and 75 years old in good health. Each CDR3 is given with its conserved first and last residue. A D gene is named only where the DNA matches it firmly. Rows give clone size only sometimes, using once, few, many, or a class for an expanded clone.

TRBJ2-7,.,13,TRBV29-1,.,CSVLDTFSYEQYF,TGCAGCGTCCTTGACACCTTTTCCTACGAGCAGTACTTC
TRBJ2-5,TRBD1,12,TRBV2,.,CASRGDRAAQYF,TGTGCCAGCAGGGGGGACAGAGCAGCCCAGTACTTC
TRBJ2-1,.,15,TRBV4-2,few,CASSQTRGPWNEQFF,TGTGCCAGCAGCCAAACCCGGGGACCTTGGAATGAGCAGTTCTTC
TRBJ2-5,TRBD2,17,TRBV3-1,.,CASSHPPSGGPGNEQYF,TGTGCCAGCAGCCATCCCCCGAGCGGGGGGCCGGGCAATGAGCAGTACTTC
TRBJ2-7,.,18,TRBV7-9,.,CASSPGPRGEGSYNEQYF,TGTGCCAGCAGCCCCGGTCCGAGGGGGGAAGGGTCCTACAATGAGCAGTACTTC
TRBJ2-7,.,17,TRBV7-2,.,CASSLVRGGLGSYEQYF,TGTGCCAGCAGCTTAGTTCGAGGGGGTTTAGGCTCCTACGAGCAGTACTTC
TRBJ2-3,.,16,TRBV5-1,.,CASSLGGDPFADTQYF,TGCGCCAGCAGCTTGGGGGGGGACCCGTTCGCAGATACGCAGTATTTT
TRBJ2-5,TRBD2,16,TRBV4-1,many,CASSPRLAGAQETQYF,TGCGCCAGCAGCCCGAGGTTAGCGGGGGCACAAGAGACCCAGTACTTC
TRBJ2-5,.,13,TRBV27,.,CASSLQPSGTQYF,TGTGCCAGCAGTTTACAGCCCTCGGGGACCCAGTACTTC
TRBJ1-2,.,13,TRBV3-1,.,CASSPLYRDGYTF,TGTGCCAGCAGCCCCCTTTACAGGGACGGCTACACCTTC
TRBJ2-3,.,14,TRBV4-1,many,CASSQAGDTDTQYF,TGCGCCAGCAGCCAAGCAGGTGACACAGATACGCAGTATTTT
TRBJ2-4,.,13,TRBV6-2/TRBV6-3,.,CASSPGGRTERYF,TGTGCCAGCAGTCCTGGGGGTAGGACCGAGCGGTACTTC
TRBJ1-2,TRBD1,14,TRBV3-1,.,CASSQGDRESGYTF,TGTGCCAGCAGCCAAGGGGACAGGGAGAGTGGCTACACCTTC
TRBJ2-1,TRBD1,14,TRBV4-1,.,CASSFQQGHNEQFF,TGCGCCAGCAGCTTTCAACAGGGGCACAATGAGCAGTTCTTC
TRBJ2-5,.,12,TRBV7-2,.,CAGGYSRETQYF,TGTGCCGGCGGCTACTCCCGCGAGACCCAGTACTTC
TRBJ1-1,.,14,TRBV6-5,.,CASKPAGLNTEAFF,TGTGCCAGCAAACCGGCAGGTTTGAACACTGAAGCTTTCTTT
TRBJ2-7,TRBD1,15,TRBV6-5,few,CASSSPGQAVYEQYF,TGTGCCAGCAGTTCGCCGGGACAGGCGGTATACGAGCAGTACTTC
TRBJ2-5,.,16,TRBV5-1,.,CASSLQPGHTRETQYF,TGCGCCAGCAGCTTGCAACCCGGACACACCAGAGAGACCCAGTACTTC
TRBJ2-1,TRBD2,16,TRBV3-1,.,CASSQDYTGGLNEQFF,TGTGCCAGCAGCCAAGATTATACGGGGGGGTTGAATGAGCAGTTCTTC
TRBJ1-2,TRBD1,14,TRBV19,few,CASSTRQGADGYTF,TGTGCCAGTAGTACCCGACAGGGTGCGGATGGCTACACCTTC
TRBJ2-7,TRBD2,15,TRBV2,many,CASSEERGGTYEQYF,TGTGCCAGCAGTGAAGAGCGGGGGGGAACCTACGAGCAGTACTTC
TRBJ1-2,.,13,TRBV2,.,CASTTGWDYGYTF,TGTGCCAGCACTACGGGTTGGGACTATGGCTACACCTTC
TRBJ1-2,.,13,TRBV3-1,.,CASSQEGTRGYTF,TGTGCCAGCAGCCAAGAGGGGACACGAGGCTACACCTTC
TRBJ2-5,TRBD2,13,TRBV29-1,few,CSASGGGPETQYF,TGCAGCGCTAGCGGGGGGGGGCCGGAGACCCAGTACTTC
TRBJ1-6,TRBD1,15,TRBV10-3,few,CAISESTGGWSPLHF,TGTGCCATCAGTGAGTCTACAGGGGGTTGGTCACCCCTCCACTTT
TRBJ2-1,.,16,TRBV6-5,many,CASSMFSGGTPNEQFF,TGTGCCAGCAGTATGTTTTCCGGGGGGACACCTAATGAGCAGTTCTTC
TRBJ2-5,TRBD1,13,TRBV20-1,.,CSASTTGSETQYF,TGCAGTGCTAGCACGACAGGGAGCGAGACCCAGTACTTC
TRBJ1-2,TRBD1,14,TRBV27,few,CASSSDRVVGGYTF,TGTGCCAGCAGTTCGGACAGGGTGGTAGGTGGCTACACCTTC
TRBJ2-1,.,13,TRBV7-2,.,CASSLGIYNEQFF,TGTGCCAGCAGCTTGGGGATCTACAATGAGCAGTTCTTC
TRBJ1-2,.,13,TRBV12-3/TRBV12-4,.,CASTLEGNYGYTF,TGTGCCAGCACCCTGGAAGGCAACTATGGCTACACCTTC
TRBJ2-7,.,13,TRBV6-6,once,CASSQPGLYEQYF,TGTGCCAGCAGTCAACCGGGACTCTACGAGCAGTACTTC
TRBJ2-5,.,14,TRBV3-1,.,CASSQGNGGETQYF,TGTGCCAGCAGCCAAGGGAACGGGGGTGAGACCCAGTACTTC
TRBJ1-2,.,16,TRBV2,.,CASSVDAGLTNYGYTF,TGTGCCAGCAGTGTCGACGCAGGGTTAACGAACTATGGCTACACCTTC
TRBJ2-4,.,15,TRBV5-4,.,CASSLGANLENIQYF,TGTGCCAGCAGCTTGGGCGCCAACCTGGAAAACATTCAGTACTTC
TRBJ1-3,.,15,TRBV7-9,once,CASSGTTQGPNTIYF,TGTGCCAGCAGCGGGACGACACAGGGCCCCAACACCATATATTTT
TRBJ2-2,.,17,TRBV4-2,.,CASTLEPGGRRTGELFF,TGTGCCAGCACCCTGGAACCCGGGGGGCGTAGGACCGGGGAGCTGTTTTTT
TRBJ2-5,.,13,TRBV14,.,CASSQAEGWTQYF,TGTGCCAGCAGCCAAGCCGAGGGATGGACCCAGTACTTC
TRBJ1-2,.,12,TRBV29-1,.,CSVSGPNYGYTF,TGCAGCGTTTCAGGACCGAACTATGGCTACACCTTC
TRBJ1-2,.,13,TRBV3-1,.,CASSPLVLWGYTF,TGTGCCAGCAGCCCCCTGGTCCTTTGGGGCTACACCTTC
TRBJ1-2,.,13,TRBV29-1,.,CSVTAGVGYGYTF,TGCAGCGTTACGGCAGGGGTCGGCTATGGCTACACCTTC
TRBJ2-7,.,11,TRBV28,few,CASSHAYEQYF,TGTGCCAGCAGTCATGCCTACGAGCAGTACTTC
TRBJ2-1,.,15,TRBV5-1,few,CASSGDSWGYNEQFF,TGCGCCAGCAGCGGTGACAGTTGGGGTTACAATGAGCAGTTCTTC
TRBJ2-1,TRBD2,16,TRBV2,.,CASSARRGGPLHEQFF,TGTGCCAGCAGTGCTAGGCGGGGGGGTCCCTTACATGAGCAGTTCTTC
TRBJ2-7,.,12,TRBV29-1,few,CSVALSSYEQYF,TGCAGCGTTGCCCTCAGCTCCTACGAGCAGTACTTC
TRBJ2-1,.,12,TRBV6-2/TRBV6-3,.,CAIGPTYSEQFF,TGTGCCATCGGTCCTACCTACAGTGAGCAGTTCTTC